The 6 T cell receptor beta chains reported below all come from one sample, sequenced in a study of blood T cell repertoires in COVID-19. Sequencing used immunoSEQ multiplex PCR; TCRdb keeps in-frame clones, though not all of them. The sample contains around 120,000 clones, 80% to 90% of which appear only once. Sequenced sample: PBMCs or T cells enriched from blood (not recorded which). The receptors shown here come from a woman aged 45-60 years who had recovered from COVID-19.

The table lists this clone with a few counts. The chain has TRBV2 and TRBJ1-6; D ambiguous. Trimming left V 4 bases short and J 4 bases short, with 8 bases between. Per the germline V gene, CDR1 is SNHLY and CDR2 is FYNNEI. CDR3 size: 14 residues. CDR3: CASSATQYNSPLHF. CDR3 coding DNA: TGTGCCAGCAGTGCAACACAATATAATTCACCCCTCCACTTT.

The gene calls are TRBV23-1 and TRBJ2-5, with 8 positions matching TRBD2. TRBV23-1 is an open reading frame whose function is uncertain. Trimming took 8 bases from V and 4 from J; bases not matched to a gene: 3. This CDR3 is 12 amino acids long. CDR3 residues: CASSGGTETQYF. DNA of the CDR3: TGCGCCAGCTCGGGGGGGACAGAGACCCAGTACTTC.

V is TRBV4-2 and J is TRBJ1-6; maybe TRBD1 (5 bases). Germline CDR1 is LGHNA and CDR2 is YNFKEQ. Trimming left V 2 bases short and J 6 bases short, with 11 bases between. This CDR3 comprises 15 residues. In DNA, the CDR3 is TGTGCCAGCAGCCAACCGGGCCAGGGTAATTCACCCCTCCACTTT. Protein: CASSQPGQGNSPLHF.

This clone was observed once. The V gene is TRBV10-2, the J gene TRBJ2-3, with D possibly matching TRBD1 (5 bases). CDR1 is WSHSY, CDR2 SAAADI, per germline. Trimming removed 6 bases at V and 3 bases at J, with 13 bases between. This CDR3 is built from 14 residues. CDR3 residues: CASRAGYVTDTQYF. The CDR3 nucleotides are TGCGCCAGCAGGGCAGGGTACGTGACAGATACGCAGTATTTT.

The V call is TRBV3-1 (or the pseudogene TRBV3-2), the J call TRBJ2-1, with unresolved D. Germline V CDR1 and CDR2: LGHDT, YNNKEL (reference sequence). V lost 0 bases to trimming and J lost 6 bases, with 9 bases between them. The CDR3 sequence is 14 residues long. CDR3 residues: CASSQERLINEQFF. CDR3 nucleotides: TGTGCCAGCAGCCAAGAGCGGCTGATCAATGAGCAGTTCTTC.

The chain carries TRBV10-2 and TRBJ2-2; the match to TRBD1 covers 8 bases. Germline loops: CDR1 WSHSY, CDR2 SAAADI. The junction had 6 bases not matched to a gene; V was cut back by 6 bases and J by 6 bases. The CDR3 covers 14 residues. The CDR3 region is CASRSQGAAGELFF. The CDR3, as DNA: TGCGCCAGCAGAAGTCAGGGGGCCGCCGGGGAGCTGTTTTTT.